The rows below give T cell receptor beta chains drawn from one sample of a study of T cells in Graves' hyperthyroidism and ophthalmopathy. TCRdb processed the multiplex PCR reads anew with MiXCR; each CDR3 protein has one entry. This sample has about 710,000 distinct CDR3 sequences, with roughly 15% found just once. Sequenced: blood. These receptors all come from a young man with Graves' hyperthyroidism. CDR3s include the opening cysteine and the closing phenylalanine or tryptophan. D genes are given only for firm matches. Clone sizes are given selectively: once, few, many, or a class where the clone is expanded.

clone size	J gene	V gene	D gene	CDR3 DNA	CDR3 protein
many	TRBJ1-2	TRBV12-3/TRBV12-4	NA	TGTGCCAGCAAGATGGACGGGAACTATGGCTACACCTTC	CASKMDGNYGYTF
NA	TRBJ2-6	TRBV27	NA	TGTGCCAGCAGTGATGTCCTCACTGGGGCCAACGTCCTGACTTTC	CASSDVLTGANVLTF
NA	TRBJ2-5	TRBV20-1	NA	TGCAGTGCTAGTGGCCGGAATCAAGAGACCCAGTACTTC	CSASGRNQETQYF
many	TRBJ1-1	TRBV10-3	NA	TGTGCCATCAGCAAAGTCGGACAGAAGAACACTGAAGCTTTCTTT	CAISKVGQKNTEAFF
few	TRBJ1-2	TRBV20-1	NA	TGCAGTGCCGCCCCCCTAGATCACTATGGCTACACCTTC	CSAAPLDHYGYTF
NA	TRBJ2-1	TRBV6-5	NA	TGTGCCAGCAGTTATCCTGACAGGACCTACAATGAGCAGTTCTTC	CASSYPDRTYNEQFF
NA	TRBJ2-7	TRBV29-1	NA	TGCAGCGCCGGTGGGATGGACCAGCAGTACTTC	CSAGGMDQQYF
many	TRBJ2-3	TRBV7-3	TRBD2	TGTGCCAGCAGCTATACTAGCGGGAGGGATACGCAGTATTTT	CASSYTSGRDTQYF
NA	TRBJ2-1	TRBV9	TRBD2	TGTGCCAGCAGCGTTCGAACCGGACTAGCGGGATCCGTCCACAATGAGCAGTTCTTC	CASSVRTGLAGSVHNEQFF
many	TRBJ2-3	TRBV30	TRBD2	TGTGCCTGGAGTGTGTATCGTACTAGCGGTAGCACAGATACGCAGTATTTT	CAWSVYRTSGSTDTQYF
many	TRBJ2-1	TRBV20-1	TRBD2	TGCAGTGCTAGAGATAATGGACTAGTGATTGGCAATGAGCAGTTCTTC	CSARDNGLVIGNEQFF